This entry is about one TCR beta chain. The sample comes from a study of cytomegalovirus exposure and HLA in healthy donors. Primers for the PCR totalled 60 Vbeta and 13 Jbeta. The assay was immunoSEQ multiplex PCR, and TCRdb's table has in-frame clones only and misses some. This table holds some 120,000 clones, over 60% found once. CDR3 size: 13 residues. The germline V gene encodes CDR1 SQVTM and CDR2 ANQGSEA. Between the trimmed V and J ends, which lost 3 bases and 4 bases, there was a span of 11 bases. V usage is TRBV29-1 and J usage is TRBJ2-3; TRBD1 is a possible D gene (6 bases). The source is a woman in her fifties or sixties in good health and CMV-seropositive. Sequencing was done on a sample of PBMCs. CDR3 residues: CSVDAKGADTQYF. The CDR3 region has the DNA TGCAGCGTTGATGCGAAGGGGGCAGATACGCAGTATTTT.